The present TCR beta chain was sequenced within a study of T cell repertoires in cytomegalovirus infection. Study-wide results and caveats: CMV carriers having the relevant HLA were flagged by cumulative public TCR beta family frequency.

This clonotype was seen a few times. The antigen is not known. Losses at the gene ends were 8 bases for V and 2 bases for J; bases not matched to a gene: 7. Germline V lookup: CDR1 MNHEY, CDR2 SVGAGI. CDR3 length: 15 residues. One entry per CDR3 protein results from TCRdb running MiXCR on the reads. The sample has about 830,000 distinct CDR3 sequences, 30% to 35% seen once; the top ten hold around an eighth. The specimen was cultured CD8+ T cells from PBMCs, collected from culture after CMV antigen stimulation. The rearrangement uses TRBV6-5 and TRBJ2-3; 10 bases are a match to TRBD2. This sequence was found in a human donor in good health (CMV status not recorded). Some clones in this sample may be carry-over from other donors' samples. The CDR3 loop is CASHQRGGYTDTQYF. The CDR3 DNA is TGTGCCAGCCACCAGCGGGGGGGGTACACAGATACGCAGTATTTT.